What follows are 11 T cell receptor beta chains derived from one specimen sequenced in a study of blood T cell repertoires in COVID-19. Produced via immunoSEQ multiplex PCR; TCRdb's table is partial and in-frame only. This table has 300,000 to 450,000 clones, roughly 85% appearing once. The sequenced sample was peripheral blood. Source of these receptors: a woman between 18 and 29 years old with acute or convalescent COVID-19.

This clone was seen once. The chain has TRBV2 and TRBJ1-1; D call uncertain. The CDR3 covers 14 residues. Trimming shortened V by 5 bases and J by 3 bases, and 13 bases separated the two germline ends. Per the germline V gene, CDR1 is SNHLY and CDR2 is FYNNEI. The CDR3 region is CASSKRTWDTEAFF. CDR3 DNA: TGTGCCAGCAGTAAGCGGACTTGGGACACTGAAGCTTTCTTT.

This clone came up once. The V gene is TRBV5-1, the J gene TRBJ2-3; 10 bases match TRBD1. This CDR3 region has 15 residues. V lost 4 bases, J lost 4 bases, and 6 bases stayed unmatched. From germline, CDR1 is SGHRS and CDR2 YFSETQ. The CDR3 loop is CASSPTGTGADTQYF. CDR3 DNA sequence: TGCGCCAGCAGCCCCACCGGGACAGGGGCAGATACGCAGTATTTT. The full variable domain, rest sourced from reference TRBV5-1 and TRBJ2-3, is KAGVTQTPRYLIKTRGQQVTLSCSPISGHRSVSWYQQTPGQGLQFLFEYFSETQRNKGNFPGRFSGRQFSNSRSEMNVSTLELGDSALYLCASSPTGTGADTQYFGPGTRLTVL.

This clone was counted once. CDR3 in DNA: TGTGCCAGCAGCTCCACAGGACAGCCCGGGGAGCTGTTTTTT. Translation: CASSSTGQPGELFF. The rearrangement links TRBV9 to TRBJ2-2; D perhaps matches TRBD1 (6 bases). V shed 4 bases and J shed 6 bases, with 13 bases lying between them. The germline V gene has CDR1 SGDLS and CDR2 YYNGEE. The CDR3 is 14 amino acids. Using reference TRBV9 and TRBJ2-2 for the parts outside the CDR3, the full variable domain is DSGVTQTPKHLITATGQRVTLRCSPRSGDLSVYWYQQSLDQGLQFLIQYYNGEERAKGNILERFSAQQFPDLHSELNLSSLELGDSALYFCASSSTGQPGELFFGEGSRLTVL.

V is TRBV19 and J is TRBJ2-3; tentatively, D is TRBD2 (6 bases). The V gene's germline CDR1 is LNHDA and CDR2 SQIVND (reference sequence). The CDR3 consists of 16 residues. Trimming took off 5 bases at V and 2 bases at J, with 17 bases between the two ends. The CDR3 coding sequence is TGTGCCAGTAGTGTGACGGGACTGCGAACCACAGATACGCAGTATTTT. Amino acids: CASSVTGLRTTDTQYF.

CDR3 residues: CASSMAAGELFF. CDR3 in DNA: TGTGCCAGTAGTATGGCAGCCGGGGAGCTGTTTTTT. The chain has TRBV19 and TRBJ2-2; no firm D call. Deletions cut 3 bases from V and 6 bases from J, with 5 bases between. The germline CDR1 and CDR2 sequences are LNHDA and SQIVND (reference sequence). This CDR3 is built from 12 residues.

This clone was counted a single time. The chain couples TRBV27 to TRBJ2-7, with 8 positions matching TRBD1. This CDR3 contains 15 residues. The J segment lost 0 bases and the V segment lost 5 bases, leaving 6 bases of the junction unmatched. Germline CDR1 is MNHEY and CDR2 is SMNVEV (reference sequence). The CDR3 DNA reads TGTGCCAGCAGTACTCCGGGACAGGCCTCCTACGAGCAGTACTTC. Protein product: CASSTPGQASYEQYF.

The chain couples TRBV6-5 to TRBJ1-2; 9 nucleotides align to TRBD1. Germline CDR1 is MNHEY and CDR2 is SVGAGI. This CDR3 has 14 amino acids. J lost 6 bases, V lost 5 bases, and 7 bases had no gene match. CDR3 loop: CASSRNRGQDGYTF. As DNA, the CDR3 is TGTGCCAGCAGTCGAAACAGGGGGCAGGATGGCTACACCTTC.

This clone was detected only a few times. The chain links TRBV18 to TRBJ1-5; D is unclear. CDR3 length: 14 residues. Trimming took off 4 bases at V and 0 bases at J, with 7 bases between the two ends. Germline V gene lookup returns CDR1 KGHSH and CDR2 LQKENI. CDR3 coding DNA: TGTGCCAGCTCACAGGAGCATAGCAATCAGCCCCAGCATTTT. This translates into CASSQEHSNQPQHF.

V usage is TRBV4-2 and J usage is TRBJ1-2; 7 bases are shared with TRBD1. The CDR3 has 16 amino acids. Germline assignment: CDR1 LGHNA and CDR2 YNFKEQ. Trimming cost V 4 bases and J 4 bases; bases outside gene matches: 12. The CDR3 region is CASSPNRGRTFYGYTF. The CDR3 region has the DNA TGTGCCAGCAGCCCAAACAGGGGTCGGACTTTCTATGGCTACACCTTC.

This clone was found a few times. The chain recombines TRBV10-3 with TRBJ2-2; 7 bases map to TRBD2. CDR3 length: 15 amino acids. Germline lookup yields CDR1 ENHRY and CDR2 SYGVKD. Trimming at V came to 6 bases and at J to 0 bases, leaving 4 bases not matched to a gene. CDR3 coding DNA: TGTGCCATCAGCGGGAGGACCGCGAACACCGGGGAGCTGTTTTTT. It yields the protein CAISGRTANTGELFF.

CDR3 sequence (DNA): TGTGCCAGCAGTCAAACCTCCGGGACAGGGAGCCCCCTTCGAGAGACCCAGTACTTC. Residues: CASSQTSGTGSPLRETQYF. The J gene is TRBJ2-5, the V gene TRBV6-6, with 9 positions matching TRBD1. Germline CDR1 is MNHNY and CDR2 is SVGAGI (reference sequence). V was clipped by 5 bases and J by 4 bases; unmatched bases: 20. CDR3 size: 19 residues.